This T cell receptor (beta chain) came from a study of technical replicates of blood from several donors. The CDR3 runs to 17 residues. Germline values: CDR1 LGHNA, CDR2 YNFKEQ. After removal of 2 bases from V and 0 bases from J, the junction contained 5 bases not matched to a gene. Clones were read by immunoSEQ multiplex PCR, and TCRdb kept only the in-frame ones, dropping some. The table lists approximately 79,000 clones, 95% to 98% of them singletons. This rearrangement joins TRBV4-2 to TRBJ2-3, with 10 bases aligning to TRBD2. Sample: T cells isolated from PBMCs. This clonotype originated in a human donor in good health. The CDR3 reads CASSQRTSGDSTDTQYF. DNA for the CDR3: TGTGCCAGCAGCCAACGGACTAGCGGAGATAGCACAGATACGCAGTATTTT.